This T cell receptor beta chain was found in a study of T-cell memory formation after mild COVID-19. Whole-study context: TCR clusters mostly belonged to single donors. Findings and caveats of the study: From day 15 to 85, contracting clones were balanced between CD4 and CD8, whereas later expanders leaned toward CD4+. Pre-infection memory carried some responding clones, suggesting that cross-reactive memory joined.

As for this clonotype: Its matching antigen is unknown.

The CDR3 is made up of 18 amino acids. Trimming took 0 bases from V and 8 from J; bases not matched to a gene: 14. CDR1 is MGHRA and CDR2 is YSYEKL in the germline V gene. A 5'RACE reaction primed in the constant segment made cDNA libraries of TCR alpha and TCR beta, and these carried sample barcodes and UMIs. TCRdb reanalysed the 5' RACE reads using MiXCR and keeps one entry per CDR3 protein. The repertoire has roughly 580,000 distinct CDR3 sequences, roughly 18% of them found once; the top ten carry more than 10%. The chain combines TRBV4-1 with TRBJ2-1; 9 bases map to TRBD2. The sequence was collected from an adult woman who had mild COVID-19 (a few samples of this study predate the infection). Cell type and time point are not known. The sequenced material came from PBMCs or a T cell subset sorted from them (not recorded which). The CDR3 here is CASSQDMGRGGSYDEQFF. The CDR3 nucleotides are TGCGCCAGCAGCCAAGATATGGGGCGGGGGGGCTCTTACGATGAGCAGTTCTTC.